The 29 T cell receptor beta chains listed next were all sequenced from one sample in a study of metastatic and nonmetastatic thyroid tumors. Thyroid surgery was preceded by no treatment in any patient. TCRdb reanalyzed the PCR reads with MiXCR. The table has under 20,000 clones, over 20% seen once; the top ten hold around 10%. The specimen was tumor tissue. The receptors were gathered from a female donor with papillary thyroid cancer or a benign thyroid nodule (not recorded which). Some clones in this sample may be carry-over from other donors' samples.

The chain uses TRBV6-5 and TRBJ2-1; 10 bases agree with TRBD1. Germline V CDR1 and CDR2: MNHEY, SVGAGI. There are 15 residues in the CDR3. Trimming took 4 bases from V and 8 from J; bases not matched to a gene: 8. The CDR3 bases are TGTGCCAGCAGTTTGGGACAGGGGTTCAGGGATGAGCAGTTCTTC. It translates to CASSLGQGFRDEQFF.

V usage is TRBV24-1 and J usage is TRBJ2-7; perhaps TRBD2 as D (5 bases). V dropped 3 bases and J dropped 7 bases, with 18 bases sitting between them. CDR1 and CDR2 (germline): KGHDR, SFDVKD. The CDR3 consists of 15 residues. CDR3 loop: CATSDPDTGWLEQYF. The DNA of the CDR3 is TGTGCCACCAGTGATCCAGACACGGGGTGGCTAGAGCAGTACTTC.

Note on this clone: The junction departs from germline at one end; a sequencing error may be responsible. This chain links TRBV5-5 with TRBJ2-7; TRBD1 matches at 7 bases. Germline V lookup: CDR1 SGHKS, CDR2 YYEKEE (reference sequence). CDR3 size: 13 residues. The CDR3 sequence is CASSPGTAYDQYF. CDR3 coding DNA: TGTGCCAGCAGTCCTGGGACAGCTTACGATCAGTACTTC. Full variable domain (outside the CDR3, taken from reference TRBV5-5 and TRBJ2-7): DAGVTQSPTHLIKTRGQQVTLRCSPISGHKSVSWYQQVLGQGPQFIFQYYEKEERGRGNFPDRFSARQFPNYSSELNVNALLLGDSALYLCASSPGTAYDQYFGPGTRLTVT.

This clone was seen more than once but under ten times. The chain uses TRBV29-1 and TRBJ1-2, with TRBD1 identical over 10 bases. V trimming: 7 bases; J trimming: 7 bases; junction bases outside the gene matches: 9. The germline V gene encodes CDR1 SQVTM and CDR2 ANQGSEA. The CDR3 runs to 13 residues. The CDR3 is CSDGGQGYGGYTF. The CDR3 DNA is TGCAGCGACGGGGGACAGGGGTATGGTGGCTACACCTTC.

V usage is TRBV30 and J usage is TRBJ2-6, with D hard to call. Germline CDR1 and CDR2: GTSNPN and SVGIG (reference sequence). The CDR3 runs to 16 residues. V was trimmed by 3 bases and J by 4 bases, leaving 16 bases between them. CDR3 sequence (DNA): TGTGCCTGGAGCGGCGGCCCCTCCGCCGGGGCCAACGTCCTGACTTTC. This translates into CAWSGGPSAGANVLTF.

There are many counts of this clone. V gene TRBV12-3 or TRBV12-4 combines with J gene TRBJ1-6, with 7 bases lining up with TRBD1. V lost 4 bases, J lost 10 bases, and 7 bases stayed unmatched. The CDR3 totals 14 residues. This chain's CDR3 is CASSSQAGGSPLHF. The CDR3 nucleotides are TGTGCCAGCAGTTCCCAGGCAGGGGGGTCACCCCTCCACTTT.

This clone has at least ten counts. The chain carries TRBV25-1 and TRBJ2-6; D is ambiguous. The germline gives CDR1 MGHDK, CDR2 SYGVNS. The CDR3 length is 15 residues. The V and J ends lost 2 bases and 0 bases respectively, with 5 bases between them. The DNA for the CDR3 is TGTGCCAGCAGTGAAAGTCACTCTGGGGCCAACGTCCTGACTTTC. Amino acids: CASSESHSGANVLTF.

At least ten counts were recorded for this clone. The CDR3 region is CASSEGQGKLFF. CDR3 sequence (DNA): TGCGCCAGCAGCGAAGGACAGGGGAAACTGTTTTTT. V gene TRBV5-1 combines with J gene TRBJ1-4, with 9 bases matching TRBD1. The CDR3 is 12 residues long. CDR1 is SGHRS and CDR2 is YFSETQ in the germline V gene. V dropped 4 bases and J dropped 11; count of bases not matched to a gene: 3. Full variable domain (remainder filled in from reference TRBV5-1 and TRBJ1-4): KAGVTQTPRYLIKTRGQQVTLSCSPISGHRSVSWYQQTPGQGLQFLFEYFSETQRNKGNFPGRFSGRQFSNSRSEMNVSTLELGDSALYLCASSEGQGKLFFGSGTQLSVL.

V is TRBV11-1 and J is TRBJ1-2; D perhaps matches TRBD1 (6 bases). CDR1 and CDR2 from the germline V gene are SGHAT and FQDESV (reference sequence). This CDR3 spans 17 amino acids. V was shortened by 5 bases and J by 0 bases, with 19 bases between the two germline ends. The CDR3 nucleotides read TGTGCCAGCAGCCAGACGAGTCAGGGGTTCCCTAACTATGGCTACACCTTC. Protein: CASSQTSQGFPNYGYTF.

The chain joins TRBV27 to TRBJ2-5; TRBD1 is a possible D gene (7 bases). Per the germline V gene, CDR1 is MNHEY and CDR2 is SMNVEV (reference sequence). This CDR3 region has 14 residues. V lost 10 bases, J lost 2 bases, and 17 bases lay in between. The CDR3 loop reads CATGPGGLQETQYF. The DNA for the CDR3 is TGTGCCACCGGGCCAGGGGGGTTACAAGAGACCCAGTACTTC.

This clone has at least ten counts. Within the sample, other DNA sequences also encode this same CDR3. V gene TRBV29-1 combines with J gene TRBJ2-2, with 9 positions matching TRBD1. V was pared by 6 bases and J by 5 bases, with 7 bases of the junction left unmatched. Germline V gene sequence: CDR1 SQVTM, CDR2 ANQGSEA. This CDR3 is built from 14 residues. The chain's CDR3 is CSVRQGGGTGELFF. The CDR3 DNA reads as TGCAGCGTCAGACAGGGGGGGGGGACCGGGGAGCTGTTTTTT.

The table lists this clone with a few counts. The chain recombines TRBV6-2 or TRBV6-3 with TRBJ1-1, with D tentatively TRBD1 (5 bases). Germline V gene sequence: CDR1 MNHEY, CDR2 SVGEGT. Between the trimmed V and J ends, which lost 5 bases and 14 bases, there was a span of 24 bases. CDR3 length: 14 residues. The DNA of the CDR3 is TGTGCCAGCAGTGCTCAGGGCTCAGGCACTGGAGCCTTCTTT. This codes for CASSAQGSGTGAFF.

The V call is TRBV27, the J call TRBJ2-3, with D possibly being TRBD1 (7 bases). The germline V gene encodes CDR1 MNHEY and CDR2 SMNVEV (reference sequence). V was pared by 2 bases and J by 0 bases, with 15 bases between. The CDR3 consists of 17 residues. The CDR3 sequence: CASSLAGQRSSTDTQYF. For the CDR3, the DNA is TGTGCCAGCAGTTTAGCGGGACAGCGATCCAGCACAGATACGCAGTATTTT.

This sequence joins TRBV6-1 and TRBJ1-1; D is undetermined. The CDR3 runs 12 residues. Per the germline V gene, CDR1 is MNHNS and CDR2 is SASEGT. The V end lost 7 bases, the J end lost 6 bases, and 12 bases lay between the germline ends. The CDR3 here is CASIARVAEAFF. The CDR3 region has the DNA TGTGCCAGCATCGCGCGGGTCGCTGAAGCTTTCTTT.

The sample holds many counts of this clone. The chain is built from TRBV29-1 and TRBJ2-1; the D is unclear. V was pared by 8 bases and J by 6 bases, with 11 bases between. The CDR3 length is 11 residues. Germline V gene lookup returns CDR1 SQVTM and CDR2 ANQGSEA. CDR3 protein: CSSFVFNEQFF. The CDR3 DNA is TGCAGCAGCTTTGTATTCAATGAGCAGTTCTTC.

This clone turned up a few times. The chain has TRBV28 and TRBJ1-6; D remains unclear. The CDR3 has 13 residues. Germline V gene lookup returns CDR1 MDHEN and CDR2 SYDVKM. Trimming removed 6 bases from V and 4 bases from J, with 7 bases in between. The CDR3 here is CASSSGYNSPLHF. In DNA form, the CDR3 reads TGTGCCAGCAGCTCAGGTTATAATTCACCCCTCCACTTT. The variable domain in full, completed from reference TRBV28 and TRBJ1-6, reads DVKVTQSSRYLVKRTGEKVFLECVQDMDHENMFWYRQDPGLGLRLIYFSYDVKMKEKGDIPEGYSVSREKKERFSLILESASTNQTSMYLCASSSGYNSPLHFGNGTRLTVT.

This clone is labeled medium-sized. The CDR3 nucleotides are TGTGCCAGCAGCCAGAGGGGGCCAGAGACCCAGTACTTC. Translated, it gives CASSQRGPETQYF. The chain carries TRBV3-1 and TRBJ2-5; TRBD1 aligns across 7 bases. Germline CDR1 LGHDT, CDR2 YNNKEL (reference sequence). Germline trimming cut 3 bases from V and 4 bases from J; bases unmatched to any gene: 2. The CDR3 covers 13 residues.

In its sample, this clone ranks as medium-sized (0.01 to 0.1%). V gene TRBV20-1 combines with J gene TRBJ2-3, with 12 bases fitting TRBD2. V lost 1 base and J lost 11; bases outside the gene matches: 7. The germline gives CDR1 DFQATT, CDR2 SNEGSKA (reference sequence). The CDR3 loop spans 14 amino acids. The CDR3 coding sequence is TGCAGTGCTAGAGGGACTAGCGGGATGTGGAGGCAGTATTTT. Protein: CSARGTSGMWRQYF.

This clone was found many times. This sequence joins TRBV27 and TRBJ2-6, with D tentatively TRBD1 or TRBD2 (5 bases each). The CDR3 runs 13 residues. Per germline, CDR1 MNHEY and CDR2 SMNVEV (reference sequence). V was clipped by 8 bases and J by 4 bases, with 9 bases between them. CDR3 loop: CASEGHGANVLTF. In DNA form, the CDR3 reads TGTGCCAGCGAGGGGCACGGGGCCAACGTCCTGACTTTC.

This clone was seen ten or more times. The chain has TRBV7-2 and TRBJ2-7; D may be TRBD2 (5 bases). The ends were cut back, 8 bases at V and 3 bases at J, with 20 bases in the middle. Germline V gene sequence: CDR1 SGHTA, CDR2 FQGNSA. This CDR3 spans 15 amino acids. Written as DNA, the CDR3 is TGTGCCAGCGGGGTGGATTTTACTAGTTTCTACGAGCAGTACTTC. It specifies CASGVDFTSFYEQYF.

This clone has more than one count but fewer than ten. The chain combines TRBV6-4 with TRBJ2-3, with 9 bases aligning to TRBD2. Germline-derived CDR1 and CDR2 are MRHNA and SNTAGT. Trimming at V came to 6 bases and at J to 1 base, leaving 11 bases not matched to a gene. The CDR3 runs to 17 residues. CDR3 sequence reads: CASRPEVAGGGTDTQYF. In DNA, the CDR3 is TGTGCCAGCAGACCCGAGGTCGCGGGAGGGGGCACAGATACGCAGTATTTT.

A word on this clone: One end of the junction does not line up with germline, which may come from a read error. The V gene is TRBV19, the J gene TRBJ2-5, with D hard to call. The CDR3 is made up of 13 amino acids. In germline, CDR1 is LNHDA, CDR2 SQIVND (reference sequence). CDR3 DNA sequence: TGTGCCAGTAGTACCCATGTCGCCGAGACCCAGTGCTTC. Amino acid sequence: CASSTHVAETQCF.

This clone was seen repeatedly, ten times or more. The chain links TRBV6-5 to TRBJ2-7; 8 positions agree with TRBD2. The germline V gene has CDR1 MNHEY and CDR2 SVGAGI. CDR3 length: 17 amino acids. J gave up 4 bases and V 0 bases, and 11 bases lay outside the gene matches. DNA of the CDR3: TGTGCCAGCAGTTACTCGACCAGCGGGAGTGGTATGTACGAGCAGTACTTC. Residues: CASSYSTSGSGMYEQYF.

V is TRBV11-2 and J is TRBJ2-7; D gene ambiguous. This CDR3 has 14 residues. V was clipped by 3 bases and J by 0 bases, with 9 bases between them. Germline-derived CDR1 and CDR2 are SGHAT and FQNNGV. The CDR3 DNA is TGTGCCAGCAGCTTTAGGCAGGTCTCCTACGAGCAGTACTTC. This codes for CASSFRQVSYEQYF. The entire variable domain, with the rest obtained from reference TRBV11-2 and TRBJ2-7, is as follows: EAGVAQSPRYKIIEKRQSVAFWCNPISGHATLYWYQQILGQGPKLLIQFQNNGVVDDSQLPKDRFSAERLKGVDSTLKIQPAKLEDSAVYLCASSFRQVSYEQYFGPGTRLTVT.

This clone was seen a few times. The chain has TRBV6-2 or TRBV6-3 and TRBJ1-3; D gene unclear. Trimming took 4 bases from V and 0 from J, leaving 16 bases between them. Germline V gene sequence: CDR1 MNHEY, CDR2 SVGEGT. The CDR3 length is 17 residues. For the CDR3, the DNA is TGTGCCAGCAGTTCGCTGACCGGAGGTAACTCTGGAAACACCATATATTTT. It codes for CASSSLTGGNSGNTIYF.

The V gene is TRBV4-1, the J gene TRBJ2-3; 12 bases match TRBD2. The CDR3 totals 15 residues. CDR1 and CDR2 (germline): MGHRA, YSYEKL. Trimming removed 4 bases from V and 1 base from J; junction bases left unmatched: 0. The CDR3 protein is CASSRLAGGTDTQYF. The CDR3 nucleotides are TGCGCCAGCAGCCGACTAGCGGGAGGCACAGATACGCAGTATTTT.

This chain joins TRBV27 and TRBJ2-5; 11 bases match TRBD1. The CDR3 length is 14 residues. Looked up from germline, CDR1 is MNHEY and CDR2 is SMNVEV (reference sequence). After removal of 10 bases from V and 5 bases from J, the junction contained 9 bases not matched to a gene. The CDR3 loop is CAIPRDRGMETQYF. CDR3 DNA: TGTGCCATCCCCCGGGACAGGGGGATGGAGACCCAGTACTTC.

This clone is labeled medium-sized. This CDR3 is CAWSVQGLIYGYTF. CDR3 nucleotides: TGTGCCTGGAGTGTACAGGGCCTCATCTATGGCTACACCTTC. This sequence joins TRBV30 and TRBJ1-2, with D perhaps TRBD1 (6 bases). The germline gives CDR1 GTSNPN, CDR2 SVGIG (reference sequence). This CDR3 is built from 14 residues. Trimming pared 0 bases from V and 4 bases from J, leaving 12 bases between. The complete variable domain, with remaining parts taken from reference TRBV30 and TRBJ1-2, reads SQTIHQWPATLVQPVGSPLSLECTVEGTSNPNLYWYRQAAGRGLQLLFYSVGIGQISSEVPQNLSASRPQDRQFILSSKKLLLSDSGFYLCAWSVQGLIYGYTFGSGTRLTVV.

The chain links TRBV20-1 to TRBJ1-5; 8 bases agree with TRBD1. The J segment lost 5 bases and the V segment lost 8 bases, leaving 8 bases of the junction unmatched. The germline gives CDR1 DFQATT, CDR2 SNEGSKA (reference sequence). The length of the CDR3 is 13 residues. The CDR3 loop is CSLGTGGDQPQHF. CDR3 in DNA: TGCAGTCTCGGGACAGGTGGCGATCAGCCCCAGCATTTT.